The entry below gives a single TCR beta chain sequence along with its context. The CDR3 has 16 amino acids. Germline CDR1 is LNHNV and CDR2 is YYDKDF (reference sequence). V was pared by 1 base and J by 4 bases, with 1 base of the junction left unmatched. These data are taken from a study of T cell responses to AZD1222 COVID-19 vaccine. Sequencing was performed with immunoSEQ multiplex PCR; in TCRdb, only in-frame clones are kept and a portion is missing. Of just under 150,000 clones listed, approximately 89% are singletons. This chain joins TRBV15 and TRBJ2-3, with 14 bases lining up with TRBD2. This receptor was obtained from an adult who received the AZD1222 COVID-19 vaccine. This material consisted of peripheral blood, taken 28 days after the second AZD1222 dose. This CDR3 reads CATSRATSGRADTQYF. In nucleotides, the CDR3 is TGTGCCACCAGCAGAGCGACTAGCGGGAGGGCAGATACGCAGTATTTT. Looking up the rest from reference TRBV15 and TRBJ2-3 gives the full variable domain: DAMVIQNPRYQVTQFGKPVTLSCSQTLNHNVMYWYQQKSSQAPKLLFHYYDKDFNNEADTPDNFQSRRPNTSFCFLDIRSPGLGDTAMYLCATSRATSGRADTQYFGPGTRLTVL.